This TCR beta chain originates from a study of T-cell reconstitution after alpha-beta-depleted transplantation in children. Germline lookup yields CDR1 LGHNA and CDR2 YSLEER. This CDR3 region has 15 residues. V gave up 4 bases and J gave up 7 bases, with 17 bases separating them. The library targeted TCRbeta and was prepared with unique molecular identifiers. TCRdb reanalysed the PCR reads using MiXCR and keeps one entry per CDR3 protein. The data contain 600,000 to 700,000 distinct CDR3 sequences, approximately 17% of them singletons. At least ten counts were recorded for this clonotype. The TCR was taken from a human donor who donated a stem cell graft to a child with acute myeloid leukemia. This sample comprised PBMCs from the stem cell graft donor, obtained from the stem cell graft. The J gene is TRBJ2-1, the V gene TRBV4-3; unclear D gene. CDR3 coding DNA: TGCGCCAGCAGCCCCTACGCGACCATTGGAAATGAGCAGTTCTTC. The encoded protein is CASSPYATIGNEQFF.